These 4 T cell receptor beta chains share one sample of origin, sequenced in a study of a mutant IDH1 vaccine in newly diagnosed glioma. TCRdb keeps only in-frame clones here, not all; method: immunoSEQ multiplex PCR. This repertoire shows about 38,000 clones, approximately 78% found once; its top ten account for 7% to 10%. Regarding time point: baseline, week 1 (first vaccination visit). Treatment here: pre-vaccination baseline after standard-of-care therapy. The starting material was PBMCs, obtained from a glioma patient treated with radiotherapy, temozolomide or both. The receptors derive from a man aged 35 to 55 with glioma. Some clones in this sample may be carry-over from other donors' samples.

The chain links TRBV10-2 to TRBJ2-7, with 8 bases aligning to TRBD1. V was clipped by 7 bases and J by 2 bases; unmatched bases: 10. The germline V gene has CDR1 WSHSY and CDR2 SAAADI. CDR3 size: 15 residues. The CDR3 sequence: CASIPSGTGTYEQYF. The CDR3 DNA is TGCGCCAGCATCCCTTCCGGGACAGGCACCTACGAGCAGTACTTC.

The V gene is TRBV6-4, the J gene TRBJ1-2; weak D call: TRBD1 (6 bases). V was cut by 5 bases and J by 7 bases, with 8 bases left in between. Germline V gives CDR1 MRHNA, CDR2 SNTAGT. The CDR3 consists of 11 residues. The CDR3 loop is CASSPGVGYTF. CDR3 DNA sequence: TGTGCCAGCAGTCCAGGGGTTGGCTACACCTTC.

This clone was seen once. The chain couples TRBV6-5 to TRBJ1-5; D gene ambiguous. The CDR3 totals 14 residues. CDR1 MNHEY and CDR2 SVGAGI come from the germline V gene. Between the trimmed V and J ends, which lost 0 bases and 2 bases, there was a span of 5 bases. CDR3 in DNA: TGTGCCAGCAGTTACTCGAGCGGCAATCAGCCCCAGCATTTT. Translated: CASSYSSGNQPQHF.

Here the CDR3 reads CASSYDRGSTEAFF. Here the CDR3 DNA reads TGTGCCAGCAGCTATGACAGGGGGAGCACTGAAGCTTTCTTT. The rearrangement joins TRBV11-1 to TRBJ1-1; 9 bases agree with TRBD1. With 4 bases clipped from V and 4 bases from J, the junction kept 4 bases outside the gene matches. The germline V gene encodes CDR1 SGHAT and CDR2 FQDESV (reference sequence). The CDR3 has 14 residues. The full variable domain, in which reference TRBV11-1 and TRBJ1-1 provide the parts outside the CDR3, is EAEVAQSPRYKITEKSQAVAFWCDPISGHATLYWYRQILGQGPELLVQFQDESVVDDSQLPKDRFSAERLKGVDSTLKIQPAELGDSAMYLCASSYDRGSTEAFFGQGTRLTVV.